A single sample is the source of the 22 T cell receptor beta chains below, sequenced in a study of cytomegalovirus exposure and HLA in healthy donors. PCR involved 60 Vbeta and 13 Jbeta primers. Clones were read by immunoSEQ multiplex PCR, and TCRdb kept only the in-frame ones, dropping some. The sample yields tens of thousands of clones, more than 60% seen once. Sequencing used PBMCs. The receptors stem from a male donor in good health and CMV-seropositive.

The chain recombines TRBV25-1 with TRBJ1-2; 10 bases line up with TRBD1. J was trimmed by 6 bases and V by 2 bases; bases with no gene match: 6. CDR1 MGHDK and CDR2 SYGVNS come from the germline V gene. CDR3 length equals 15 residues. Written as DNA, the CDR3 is TGTGCCAGCAGTGAACATCCGACAGGGGGCAATGGCTACACCTTC. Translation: CASSEHPTGGNGYTF.

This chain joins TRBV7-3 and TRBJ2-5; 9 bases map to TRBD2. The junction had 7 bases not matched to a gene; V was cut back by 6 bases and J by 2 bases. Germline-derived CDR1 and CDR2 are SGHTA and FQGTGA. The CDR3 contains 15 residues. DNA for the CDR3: TGTGCCAGCAGACGCGGGGGGGCCGGGCAAGAGACCCAGTACTTC. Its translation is CASRRGGAGQETQYF.

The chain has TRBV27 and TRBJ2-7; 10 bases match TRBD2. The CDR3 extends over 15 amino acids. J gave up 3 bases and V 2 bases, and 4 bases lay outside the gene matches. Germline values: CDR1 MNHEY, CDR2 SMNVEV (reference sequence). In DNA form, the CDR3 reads TGTGCCAGCAGTTTAACCGGGACTAGCGTCTACGAGCAGTACTTC. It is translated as CASSLTGTSVYEQYF.

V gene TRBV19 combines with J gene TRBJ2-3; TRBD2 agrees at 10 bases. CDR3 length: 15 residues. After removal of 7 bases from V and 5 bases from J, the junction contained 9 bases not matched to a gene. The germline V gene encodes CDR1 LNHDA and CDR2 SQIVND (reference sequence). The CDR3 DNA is TGTGCCAGTAAAACGCAGCGGGGGGGAGAAGATACGCAGTATTTT. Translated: CASKTQRGGEDTQYF.

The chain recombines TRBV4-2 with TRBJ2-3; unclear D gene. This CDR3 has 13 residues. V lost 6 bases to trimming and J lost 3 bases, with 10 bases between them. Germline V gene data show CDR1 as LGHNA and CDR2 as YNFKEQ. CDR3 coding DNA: TGTGCCAGCAGTCTTCAGGCGACAGATACGCAGTATTTT. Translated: CASSLQATDTQYF.

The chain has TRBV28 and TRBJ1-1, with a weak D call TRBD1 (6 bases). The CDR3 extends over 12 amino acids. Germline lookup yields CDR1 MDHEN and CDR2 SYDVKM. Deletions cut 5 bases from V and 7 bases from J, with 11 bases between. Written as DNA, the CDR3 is TGTGCCAGCAGTCAACAGGGTTTTGAAGCTTTCTTT. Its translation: CASSQQGFEAFF.

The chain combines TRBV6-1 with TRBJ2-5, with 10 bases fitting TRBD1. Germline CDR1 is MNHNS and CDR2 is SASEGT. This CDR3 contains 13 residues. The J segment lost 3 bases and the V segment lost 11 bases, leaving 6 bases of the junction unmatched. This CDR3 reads CAVSGTGEETQYF. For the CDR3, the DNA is TGTGCCGTCTCCGGGACAGGGGAAGAGACCCAGTACTTC.

The CDR3 bases are TGTGCCAGCAGTTCCCCTAGGGAGGGTGGCGGAAACACCATATATTTT. Protein: CASSSPREGGGNTIYF. V is TRBV6-5 and J is TRBJ1-3; D remains unclear. Germline CDR1 is MNHEY and CDR2 is SVGAGI. CDR3 length equals 16 residues. V was pared by 4 bases and J by 4 bases, with 17 bases between.

The CDR3 region is CASSVALGQPQHF. Written as DNA, the CDR3 is TGTGCCAGCAGCGTAGCTCTAGGACAGCCCCAGCATTTT. The chain is built from TRBV9 and TRBJ1-5, with D hard to call. Germline CDR1 reads SGDLS; CDR2 reads YYNGEE. This CDR3 has 13 amino acids. V lost 0 bases, J lost 7 bases, and 8 bases lay in between.

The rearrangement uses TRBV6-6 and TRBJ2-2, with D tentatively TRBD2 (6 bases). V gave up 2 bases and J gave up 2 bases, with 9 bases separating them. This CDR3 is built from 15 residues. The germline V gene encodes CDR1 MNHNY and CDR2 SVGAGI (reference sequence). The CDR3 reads CASSYRDSNTGELFF. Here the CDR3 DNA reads TGTGCCAGCAGTTACCGGGACTCTAACACCGGGGAGCTGTTTTTT.

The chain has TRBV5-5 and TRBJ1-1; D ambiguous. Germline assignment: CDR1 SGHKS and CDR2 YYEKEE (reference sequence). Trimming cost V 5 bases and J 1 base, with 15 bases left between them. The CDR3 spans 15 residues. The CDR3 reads CASRFPGSANTEAFF. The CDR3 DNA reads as TGTGCCAGCAGATTCCCGGGTAGTGCGAACACTGAAGCTTTCTTT. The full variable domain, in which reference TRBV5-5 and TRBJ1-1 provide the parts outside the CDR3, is DAGVTQSPTHLIKTRGQQVTLRCSPISGHKSVSWYQQVLGQGPQFIFQYYEKEERGRGNFPDRFSARQFPNYSSELNVNALLLGDSALYLCASRFPGSANTEAFFGQGTRLTVV.

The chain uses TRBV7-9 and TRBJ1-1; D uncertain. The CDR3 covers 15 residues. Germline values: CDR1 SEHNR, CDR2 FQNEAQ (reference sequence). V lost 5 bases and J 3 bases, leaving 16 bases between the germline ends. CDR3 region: CASSILRWRDTEAFF. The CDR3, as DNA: TGTGCCAGCAGCATACTTAGGTGGAGGGACACTGAAGCTTTCTTT. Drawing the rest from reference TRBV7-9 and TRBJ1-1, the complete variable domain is DTGVSQNPRHKITKRGQNVTFRCDPISEHNRLYWYRQTLGQGPEFLTYFQNEAQLEKSRLLSDRFSAERPKGSFSTLEIQRTEQGDSAMYLCASSILRWRDTEAFFGQGTRLTVV.

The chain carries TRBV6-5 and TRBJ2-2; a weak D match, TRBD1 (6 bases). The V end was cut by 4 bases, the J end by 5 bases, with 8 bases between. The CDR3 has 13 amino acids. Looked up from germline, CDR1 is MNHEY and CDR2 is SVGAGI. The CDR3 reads CASSLQGTGELFF. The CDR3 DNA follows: TGTGCCAGCAGTTTACAGGGAACCGGGGAGCTGTTTTTT.

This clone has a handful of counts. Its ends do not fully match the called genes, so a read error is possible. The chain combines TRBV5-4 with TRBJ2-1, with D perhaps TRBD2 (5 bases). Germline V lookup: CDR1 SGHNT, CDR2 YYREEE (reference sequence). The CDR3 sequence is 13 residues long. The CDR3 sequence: CASSLDSYNEQFF. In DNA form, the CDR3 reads TGTGCCAGCAGTTTGGACTCGTACAATGAGCAGTTCTTC.

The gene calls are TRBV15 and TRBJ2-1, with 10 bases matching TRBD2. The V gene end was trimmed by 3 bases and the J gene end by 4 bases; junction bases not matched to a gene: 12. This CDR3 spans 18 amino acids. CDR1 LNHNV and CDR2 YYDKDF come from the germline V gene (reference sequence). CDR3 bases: TGTGCCACCAGCAGTCCGGCCCTAGCGGGGGACAGATACAATGAGCAGTTCTTC. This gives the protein CATSSPALAGDRYNEQFF.

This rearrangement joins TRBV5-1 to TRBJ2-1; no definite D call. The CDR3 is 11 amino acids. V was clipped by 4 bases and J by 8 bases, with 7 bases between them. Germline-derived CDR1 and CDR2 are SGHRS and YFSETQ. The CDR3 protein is CASSREYEQFF. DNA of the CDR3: TGCGCCAGCAGCAGAGAATATGAGCAGTTCTTC. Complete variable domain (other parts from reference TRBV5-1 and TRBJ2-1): KAGVTQTPRYLIKTRGQQVTLSCSPISGHRSVSWYQQTPGQGLQFLFEYFSETQRNKGNFPGRFSGRQFSNSRSEMNVSTLELGDSALYLCASSREYEQFFGPGTRLTVL.

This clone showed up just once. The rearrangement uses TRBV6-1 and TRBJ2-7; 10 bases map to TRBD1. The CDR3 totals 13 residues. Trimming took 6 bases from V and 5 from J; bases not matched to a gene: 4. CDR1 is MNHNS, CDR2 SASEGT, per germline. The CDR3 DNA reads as TGTGCCAGCAGGGGGACAGGGGTAAACGAGCAGTACTTC. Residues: CASRGTGVNEQYF.

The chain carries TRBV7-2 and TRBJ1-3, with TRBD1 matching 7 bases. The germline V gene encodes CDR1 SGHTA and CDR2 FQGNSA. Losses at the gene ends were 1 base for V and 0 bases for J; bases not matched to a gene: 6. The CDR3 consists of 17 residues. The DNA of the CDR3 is TGTGCCAGCAGCTTAGACGGAGGGGGCAGCTCTGGAAACACCATATATTTT. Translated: CASSLDGGGSSGNTIYF.

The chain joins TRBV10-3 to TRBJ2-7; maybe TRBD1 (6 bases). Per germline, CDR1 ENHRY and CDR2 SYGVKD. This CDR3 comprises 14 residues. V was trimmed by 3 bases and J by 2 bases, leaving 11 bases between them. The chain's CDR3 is CAISDTGKTYEQYF. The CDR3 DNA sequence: TGTGCCATCAGTGATACAGGGAAGACCTACGAGCAGTACTTC.

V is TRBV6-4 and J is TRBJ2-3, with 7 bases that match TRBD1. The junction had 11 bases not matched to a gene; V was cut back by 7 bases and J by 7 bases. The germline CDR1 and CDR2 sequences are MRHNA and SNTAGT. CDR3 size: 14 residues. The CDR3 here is CASTRQGRRYTQYF. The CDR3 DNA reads TGTGCCAGCACCCGACAGGGACGACGCTATACGCAGTATTTT.

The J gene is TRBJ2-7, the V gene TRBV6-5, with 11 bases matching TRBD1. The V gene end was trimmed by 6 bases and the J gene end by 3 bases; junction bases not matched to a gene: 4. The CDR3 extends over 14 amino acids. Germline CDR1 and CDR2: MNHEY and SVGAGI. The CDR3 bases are TGTGCCAGCAGAAAGGGACAGGGGGTCTACGAGCAGTACTTC. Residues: CASRKGQGVYEQYF.

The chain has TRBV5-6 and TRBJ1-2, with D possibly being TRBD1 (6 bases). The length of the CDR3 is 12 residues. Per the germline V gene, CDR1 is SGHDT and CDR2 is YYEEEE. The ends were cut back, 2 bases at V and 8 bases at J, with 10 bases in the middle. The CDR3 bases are TGTGCCAGCAGCTTCCCCCAGGGGGGCTACACCTTC. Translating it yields CASSFPQGGYTF.